This record concerns one T cell receptor (beta chain) sequence. The entry originates in a study of shared clonotypes between healthy human individuals. Produced via immunoSEQ multiplex PCR; TCRdb's table is partial and in-frame only. This sample has fewer than 550,000 clones, with about 80% found just once. CDR3 length equals 18 residues. Trimming cost V 9 bases and J 0 bases; bases outside gene matches: 20. Germline V gene sequence: CDR1 SGHTA, CDR2 FQGNSA. The chain joins TRBV7-2 to TRBJ2-7; 7 nucleotides align to TRBD1. The source material was PBMCs. The source is a woman between 40 and 50 years old in good health. Some clones in this sample may be carry-over from other donors' samples. As DNA, the CDR3 is TGTGCCAGGAATAAAAACCGGAACAGGGGCCGAAGCTCCTACGAGCAGTACTTC. Encoded protein: CARNKNRNRGRSSYEQYF.